The source of this TCR beta chain is a study of blood T cells in healthy people across ages. Germline loops: CDR1 SEHNR, CDR2 FQNEAQ (reference sequence). The CDR3 is 12 amino acids. J gave up 5 bases and V 8 bases, and 5 bases lay outside the gene matches. The second PCR ran about 6 to 12 cycles with a sample-barcoded 5' primer and J-beta primers. MiXCR, applied by TCRdb to the 5' RACE reads, yields one record per CDR3 protein. The table has about 930,000 distinct CDR3 sequences, about 28% seen once. This same sample was also part of a study on T cells of mothers and their children.

The source of this sequence is a woman in her forties in good health. The sample comprised blood. This chain joins TRBV7-9 and TRBJ1-2, with 7 bases lining up with TRBD1. This CDR3 is CASGTDSYGYTF. CDR3 bases: TGTGCCAGCGGGACAGACAGTTATGGCTACACCTTC.